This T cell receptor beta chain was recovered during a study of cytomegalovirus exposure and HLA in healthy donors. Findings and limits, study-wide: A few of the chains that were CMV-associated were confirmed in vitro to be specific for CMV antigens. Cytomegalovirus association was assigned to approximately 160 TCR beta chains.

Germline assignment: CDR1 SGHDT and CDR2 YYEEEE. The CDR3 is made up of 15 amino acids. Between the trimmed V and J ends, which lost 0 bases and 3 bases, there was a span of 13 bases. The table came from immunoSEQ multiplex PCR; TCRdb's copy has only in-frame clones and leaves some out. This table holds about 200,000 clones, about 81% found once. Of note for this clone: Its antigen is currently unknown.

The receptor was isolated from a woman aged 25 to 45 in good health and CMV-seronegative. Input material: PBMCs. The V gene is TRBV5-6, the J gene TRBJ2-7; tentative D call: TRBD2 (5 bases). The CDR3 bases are TGTGCCAGCAGCTTGGTTGAGGGTATCAGCTACGAGCAGTACTTC. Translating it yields CASSLVEGISYEQYF.